This T cell receptor (beta chain) stems from a study of response to subunit inactivated influenza vaccine. V dropped 0 bases and J dropped 0 bases, with 2 bases sitting between them. The CDR3 runs 13 residues. Germline CDR1 SGHRS, CDR2 YFSETQ. This clonotype was counted ten times or more. Its antigen remains unidentified. TCRdb re-called the RT-PCR reads with MiXCR, one entry per CDR3 protein. Here the sample spans some 600,000 distinct CDR3 sequences, 14% being singletons. General study findings and limits: The authors offered the suggestion that each seasonal influenza vaccination recruits few new T cells.

Source: PBMCs from blood, taken 14 to 15 days before vaccination. This chain joins TRBV5-1 and TRBJ2-3, with D uncertain. The source of this sequence is a man between 50 and 59 years old who received an inactivated influenza vaccine. CDR3 sequence: CASSLGSTDTQYF. CDR3 in DNA: TGCGCCAGCAGCTTGGGGAGCACAGATACGCAGTATTTT. Combining the CDR3 with reference TRBV5-1 and TRBJ2-3 gives the whole variable domain KAGVTQTPRYLIKTRGQQVTLSCSPISGHRSVSWYQQTPGQGLQFLFEYFSETQRNKGNFPGRFSGRQFSNSRSEMNVSTLELGDSALYLCASSLGSTDTQYFGPGTRLTVL.